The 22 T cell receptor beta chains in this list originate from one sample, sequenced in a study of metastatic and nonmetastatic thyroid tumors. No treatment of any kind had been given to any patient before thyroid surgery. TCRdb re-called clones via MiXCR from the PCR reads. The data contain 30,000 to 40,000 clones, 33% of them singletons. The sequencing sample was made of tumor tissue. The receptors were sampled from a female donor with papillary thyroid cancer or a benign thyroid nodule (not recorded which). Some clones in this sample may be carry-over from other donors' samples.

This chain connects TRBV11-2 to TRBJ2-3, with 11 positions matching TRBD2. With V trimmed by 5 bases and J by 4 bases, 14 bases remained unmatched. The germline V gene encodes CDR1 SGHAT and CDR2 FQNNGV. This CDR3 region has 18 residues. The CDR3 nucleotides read TGTGCCAGCAGCGCAGTATGGGTTAGCGGGAGGGCCTCAGATACGCAGTATTTT. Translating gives CASSAVWVSGRASDTQYF.

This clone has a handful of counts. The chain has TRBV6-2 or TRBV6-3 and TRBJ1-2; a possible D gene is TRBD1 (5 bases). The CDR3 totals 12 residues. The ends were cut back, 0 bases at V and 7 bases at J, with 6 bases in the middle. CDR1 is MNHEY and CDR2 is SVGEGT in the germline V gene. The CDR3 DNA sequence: TGTGCCAGCAGTTACTCAGGGGCTGGCTACACCTTC. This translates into CASSYSGAGYTF.

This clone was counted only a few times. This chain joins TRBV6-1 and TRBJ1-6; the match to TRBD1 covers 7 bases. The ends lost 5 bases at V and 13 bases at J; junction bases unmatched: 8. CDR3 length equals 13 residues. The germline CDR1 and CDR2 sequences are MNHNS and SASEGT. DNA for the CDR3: TGTGCCAGCAGTCTTGGACAGGTTTATCCCCTCCACTTT. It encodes CASSLGQVYPLHF.

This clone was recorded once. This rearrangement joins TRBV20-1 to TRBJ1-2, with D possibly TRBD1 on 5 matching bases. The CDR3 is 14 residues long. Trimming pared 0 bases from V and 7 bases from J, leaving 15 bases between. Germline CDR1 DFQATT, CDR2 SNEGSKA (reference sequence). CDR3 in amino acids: CSARDLAQVAGYTF. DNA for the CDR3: TGCAGTGCTAGAGATCTTGCACAGGTGGCTGGCTACACCTTC.

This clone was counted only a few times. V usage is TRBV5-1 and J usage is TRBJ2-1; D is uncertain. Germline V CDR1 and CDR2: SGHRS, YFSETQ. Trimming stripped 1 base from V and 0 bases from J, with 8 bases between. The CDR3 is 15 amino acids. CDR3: CASSLTTGSYNEQFF. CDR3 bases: TGCGCCAGCAGCTTGACCACGGGCTCCTACAATGAGCAGTTCTTC.

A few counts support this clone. CDR3 sequence reads: CASTFVAGSESEQFF. Written as DNA, the CDR3 is TGTGCCAGCACGTTTGTAGCGGGATCGGAGTCTGAGCAGTTCTTC. The rearrangement joins TRBV6-5 to TRBJ2-1; 8 bases are a match to TRBD2. This CDR3 is 15 amino acids long. Trimming removed 7 bases from V and 9 bases from J; junction bases left unmatched: 14. The germline gives CDR1 MNHEY, CDR2 SVGAGI.

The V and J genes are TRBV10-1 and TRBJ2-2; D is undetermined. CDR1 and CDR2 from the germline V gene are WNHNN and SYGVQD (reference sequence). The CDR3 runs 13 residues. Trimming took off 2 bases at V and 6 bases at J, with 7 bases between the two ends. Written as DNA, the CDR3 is TGCGCCAGCAGTGAGCGGGTGGCCGGGGAGCTGTTTTTT. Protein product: CASSERVAGELFF.

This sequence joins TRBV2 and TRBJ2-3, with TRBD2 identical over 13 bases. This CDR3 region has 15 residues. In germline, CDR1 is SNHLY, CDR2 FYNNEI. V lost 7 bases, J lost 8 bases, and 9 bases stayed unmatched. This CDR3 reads CASNYGLAGVSTQYF. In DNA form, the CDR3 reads TGTGCCAGCAACTACGGACTAGCGGGAGTTAGTACGCAGTATTTT.

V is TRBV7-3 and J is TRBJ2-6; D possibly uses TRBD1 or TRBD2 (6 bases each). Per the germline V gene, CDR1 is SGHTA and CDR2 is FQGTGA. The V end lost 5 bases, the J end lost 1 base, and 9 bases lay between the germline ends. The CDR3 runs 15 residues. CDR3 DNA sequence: TGTGCCAGCAGCAGGGGGACTTCTGGGGCCAACGTCCTGACTTTC. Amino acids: CASSRGTSGANVLTF.

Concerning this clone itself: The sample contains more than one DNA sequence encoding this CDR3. Here the CDR3 DNA reads TGTGCCAGCAGCTTCAATTTGGACAGGGCTAGCACAGATACGCAGTATTTT. Residues: CASSFNLDRASTDTQYF. The chain links TRBV11-2 to TRBJ2-3; 8 bases are shared with TRBD1. V shed 3 bases and J 0 bases; nucleotides not matched to a gene: 8. Germline lookup yields CDR1 SGHAT and CDR2 FQNNGV. This CDR3 is 17 amino acids long.

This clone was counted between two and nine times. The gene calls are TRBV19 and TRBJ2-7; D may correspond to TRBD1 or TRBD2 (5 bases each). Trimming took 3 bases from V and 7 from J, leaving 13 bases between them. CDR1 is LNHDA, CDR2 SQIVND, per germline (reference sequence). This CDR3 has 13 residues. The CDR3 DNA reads TGTGCCAGTAGTATGAGTCCGAGGGGAGAGCAGTACTTC. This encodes CASSMSPRGEQYF.

The CDR3 DNA sequence: TGTGCCAGCAGCCAGGACAGGGTTTCAGGGAATTCACCCCTCCACTTT. Translating it yields CASSQDRVSGNSPLHF. The rearrangement links TRBV11-3 to TRBJ1-6; 8 nucleotides align to TRBD1. The CDR3 runs 16 residues. Per the germline V gene, CDR1 is SGHNT and CDR2 is YENEEA. Trimming cost V 5 bases and J 7 bases; bases outside gene matches: 10.

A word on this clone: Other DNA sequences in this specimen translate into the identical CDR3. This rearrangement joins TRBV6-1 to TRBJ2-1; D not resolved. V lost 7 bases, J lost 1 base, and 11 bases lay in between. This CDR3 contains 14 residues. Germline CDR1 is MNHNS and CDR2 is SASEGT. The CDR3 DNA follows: TGTGCCAGCAAGACTTCTCGGTCCTACAATGAGCAGTTCTTC. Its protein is CASKTSRSYNEQFF.

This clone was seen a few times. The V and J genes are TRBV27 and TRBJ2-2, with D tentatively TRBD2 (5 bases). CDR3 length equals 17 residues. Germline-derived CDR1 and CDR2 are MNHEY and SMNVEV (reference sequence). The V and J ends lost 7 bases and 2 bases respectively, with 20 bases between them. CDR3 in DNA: TGTGCCAGCACCACAATCGAGGGCCTCCGAAACACCGGGGAGCTGTTTTTT. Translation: CASTTIEGLRNTGELFF.

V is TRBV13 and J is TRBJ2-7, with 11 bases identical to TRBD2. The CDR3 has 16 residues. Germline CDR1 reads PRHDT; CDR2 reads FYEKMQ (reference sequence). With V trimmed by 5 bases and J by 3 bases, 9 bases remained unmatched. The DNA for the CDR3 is TGTGCCAGCAGCCTCCTCACGGGACTAGCGGACTACGAGCAGTACTTC. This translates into CASSLLTGLADYEQYF. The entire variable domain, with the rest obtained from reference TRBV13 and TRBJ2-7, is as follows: AAGVIQSPRHLIKEKRETATLKCYPIPRHDTVYWYQQGPGQDPQFLISFYEKMQSDKGSIPDRFSAQQFSDYHSELNMSSLELGDSALYFCASSLLTGLADYEQYFGPGTRLTVT.

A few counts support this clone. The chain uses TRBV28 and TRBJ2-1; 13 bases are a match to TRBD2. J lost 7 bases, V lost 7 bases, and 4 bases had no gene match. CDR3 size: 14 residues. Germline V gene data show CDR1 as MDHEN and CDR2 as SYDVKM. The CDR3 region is CASTTSGGANEQFF. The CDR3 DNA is TGTGCCAGCACTACTAGCGGGGGGGCAAATGAGCAGTTCTTC.

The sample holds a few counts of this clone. CDR3 protein: CASSEVSGSTDTQYF. CDR3 sequence (DNA): TGTGCCAGCAGTGAAGTTAGCGGGAGCACAGATACGCAGTATTTT. The gene calls are TRBV6-1 and TRBJ2-3; 7 bases match TRBD2. V lost 1 base to trimming and J lost 0 bases; unmatched junction nucleotides: 1. This CDR3 spans 15 amino acids. Looked up from germline, CDR1 is MNHNS and CDR2 is SASEGT.

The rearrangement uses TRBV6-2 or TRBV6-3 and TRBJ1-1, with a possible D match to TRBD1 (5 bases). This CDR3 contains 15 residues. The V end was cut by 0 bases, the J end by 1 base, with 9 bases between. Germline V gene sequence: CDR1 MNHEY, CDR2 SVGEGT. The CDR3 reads CASSYSATENTEAFF. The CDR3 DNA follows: TGTGCCAGCAGTTACTCTGCGACAGAGAACACTGAAGCTTTCTTT.

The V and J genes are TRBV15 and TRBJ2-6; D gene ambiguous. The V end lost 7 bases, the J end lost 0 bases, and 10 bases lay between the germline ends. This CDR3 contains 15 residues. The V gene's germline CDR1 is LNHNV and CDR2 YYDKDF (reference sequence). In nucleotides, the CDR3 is TGTGCCACCAAGGGCGTCAGCTCTGGGGCCAACGTCCTGACTTTC. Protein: CATKGVSSGANVLTF.

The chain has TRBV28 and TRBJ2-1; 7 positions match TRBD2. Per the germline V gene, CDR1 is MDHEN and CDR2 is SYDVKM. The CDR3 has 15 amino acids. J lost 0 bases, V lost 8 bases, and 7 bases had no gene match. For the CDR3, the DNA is TGTGCCAGCGGCAGTCCTAGCGGCTCCTACAATGAGCAGTTCTTC. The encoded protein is CASGSPSGSYNEQFF.

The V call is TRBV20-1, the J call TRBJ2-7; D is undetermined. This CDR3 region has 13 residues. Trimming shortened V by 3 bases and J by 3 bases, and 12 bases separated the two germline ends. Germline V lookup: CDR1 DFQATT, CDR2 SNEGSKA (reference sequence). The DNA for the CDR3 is TGCAGTGCTAGGGAAGAAGGATTCTACGAGCAGTACTTC. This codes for CSAREEGFYEQYF.

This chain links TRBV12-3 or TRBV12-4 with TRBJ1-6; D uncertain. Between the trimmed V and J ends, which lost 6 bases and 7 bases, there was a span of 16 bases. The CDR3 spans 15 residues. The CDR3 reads CASSRKPGLNSPLHF. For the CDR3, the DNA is TGTGCCAGCAGCCGAAAGCCCGGGTTAAATTCACCCCTCCACTTT.